The clone carrying this TCR beta chain was counted ten times or more. These data originate in a study of T-cell memory formation after mild COVID-19. V dropped 0 bases and J dropped 8; count of bases not matched to a gene: 14. The length of the CDR3 is 18 residues. Germline V lookup: CDR1 MNHEY, CDR2 SMNVEV (reference sequence). TCRdb independently ran MiXCR on the 5' RACE reads; one entry per CDR3 protein. The repertoire holds 140,000 to 150,000 distinct CDR3 sequences, with about 5.5% as singletons. The chain joins TRBV27 to TRBJ2-1; TRBD2 agrees at 9 bases. The sample was PBMCs or a T cell subset sorted from them (not recorded which). The TCR originated in an adult woman who had mild COVID-19 (a few samples of this study predate the infection). Cell type and time point are not known. The CDR3, as DNA: TGTGCCAGCAGTTTATCTACTATAGCGGGAGACCTACTGGATGAGCAGTTCTTC. Its protein product is CASSLSTIAGDLLDEQFF.